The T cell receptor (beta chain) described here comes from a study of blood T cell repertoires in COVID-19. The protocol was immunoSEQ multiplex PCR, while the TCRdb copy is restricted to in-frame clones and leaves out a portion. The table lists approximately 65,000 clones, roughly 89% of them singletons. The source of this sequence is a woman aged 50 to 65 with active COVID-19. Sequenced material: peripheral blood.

The CDR3: CASSPGSWNTEAFF. For the CDR3, the DNA is TGTGCCAGCAGCCCGGGAAGTTGGAACACTGAAGCTTTCTTT. This chain uses TRBV7-9 with TRBJ1-1; D call uncertain. CDR3 size: 14 residues. The V and J ends lost 5 bases and 1 base respectively, with 11 bases between them. The germline V gene has CDR1 SEHNR and CDR2 FQNEAQ (reference sequence). The whole variable domain, remainder taken from reference TRBV7-9 and TRBJ1-1, is DTGVSQNPRHKITKRGQNVTFRCDPISEHNRLYWYRQTLGQGPEFLTYFQNEAQLEKSRLLSDRFSAERPKGSFSTLEIQRTEQGDSAMYLCASSPGSWNTEAFFGQGTRLTVV.